This T cell receptor (beta chain) appears in the sequencing data of a study of chemoradiotherapy in HPV16-positive cancers. CDR1 SGDLS and CDR2 YYNGEE come from the germline V gene. There are 16 residues in the CDR3. V was clipped by 2 bases and J by 0 bases, with 14 bases between them. TCRdb keeps only in-frame clones here, not all; method: immunoSEQ multiplex PCR. This table has roughly 34,000 clones, 80% appearing once. The origin of this receptor is a human donor with HPV-associated anogenital cancer. The chain uses TRBV9 and TRBJ1-1; D unclear. This specimen consisted of blood, obtained from a patient who underwent chemoradiotherapy. The CDR3 sequence is CASSVRPSGVNTEAFF. The CDR3 bases are TGTGCCAGCAGCGTTAGGCCGAGCGGGGTGAACACTGAAGCTTTCTTT.